The clone carrying this T cell receptor (beta chain) showed up just once. Clones were read by immunoSEQ multiplex PCR, and TCRdb kept only the in-frame ones, dropping some. The data show just over 150,000 clones, approximately 90% seen once. Stated time point: blood 2 weeks post-SBRT. The treatment: 15 Gy SBRT to primary tumor, nephrectomy 4 weeks later. The data originate from a study of radiation and T cells in renal cell carcinoma. This CDR3 is built from 15 residues. The V gene end was trimmed by 4 bases and the J gene end by 5 bases; junction bases not matched to a gene: 8. The V gene's germline CDR1 is SGHRS and CDR2 YFSETQ.

Material: blood, obtained from a patient whose treatment included radiotherapy and nephrectomy. The receptor was isolated from a woman aged 45-65 years with renal cell carcinoma. This rearrangement joins TRBV5-1 to TRBJ2-5; 10 nucleotides match TRBD2. CDR3 DNA sequence: TGCGCCAGCAGCCTGCAGCGGGGGGGCCGGGAGACCCAGTACTTC. Translation gives CASSLQRGGRETQYF.